The 30 T cell receptor beta chains below come from one sample, sequenced in a study of blood T cell repertoires in COVID-19. Only in-frame clones appear in the TCRdb table, and some are missing; sequencing was by immunoSEQ multiplex PCR. Among more than 120,000 clones, about 85% were seen once, and the ten largest hold 2.6%. Source material: peripheral blood. The receptors stem from a human donor with acute or convalescent COVID-19. The donor label of this sample is uncertain.

The rearrangement links TRBV2 to TRBJ2-5; TRBD1 might be the D (5 bases). The CDR3 covers 14 residues. Trimming took off 1 base at V and 2 bases at J, with 8 bases between the two ends. Germline V gene sequence: CDR1 SNHLY, CDR2 FYNNEI. The CDR3 DNA follows: TGTGCCAGCAGTGAAGAGGCAGGGCAAGAGACCCAGTACTTC. Its translation: CASSEEAGQETQYF.

V and J are TRBV4-1 and TRBJ2-3; no clear D gene. V was pared by 4 bases and J by 2 bases, with 7 bases between. The CDR3 is 13 residues long. Germline CDR1 is MGHRA and CDR2 is YSYEKL. Here the CDR3 reads CASSRDNTDTQYF. DNA of the CDR3: TGCGCCAGCAGCCGCGACAACACAGATACGCAGTATTTT.

This clone is a singleton in its sample. V gene TRBV7-9 combines with J gene TRBJ1-1; D possibly corresponds to TRBD1 (6 bases). The CDR3 covers 14 residues. Germline V gene sequence: CDR1 SEHNR, CDR2 FQNEAQ (reference sequence). Deletions cut 5 bases from V and 1 base from J, with 11 bases between. CDR3 in amino acids: CASSVRTANTEAFF. CDR3 DNA sequence: TGTGCCAGCAGCGTCAGGACAGCGAACACTGAAGCTTTCTTT.

This clone was detected a few times. V gene TRBV27 combines with J gene TRBJ2-7; D might be TRBD1 (6 bases). CDR3 length: 21 residues. The V gene lost 5 bases and the J gene lost 0 bases, with 32 bases spanning the gap. CDR1 and CDR2 from the germline V gene are MNHEY and SMNVEV (reference sequence). CDR3 region: CASSAGRGTGPRRMDSYEQYF. The DNA of the CDR3 is TGTGCCAGCAGTGCAGGCCGCGGAACAGGGCCCCGTCGTATGGACTCCTACGAGCAGTACTTC.

The CDR3 DNA sequence: TGTGCCAGCTCACCACCGGCTGGGCCCAATGAGCAGTTCTTC. Its translation: CASSPPAGPNEQFF. This chain connects TRBV18 to TRBJ2-1; D is unresolved. The CDR3 runs to 14 residues. The germline V gene has CDR1 KGHSH and CDR2 LQKENI. Trimming stripped 0 bases from V and 6 bases from J, with 9 bases between.

CDR3: CAWSVSGGFGEKLFF. DNA of the CDR3: TGTGCCTGGAGTGTAAGCGGGGGCTTTGGTGAAAAACTGTTTTTT. This chain uses TRBV30 with TRBJ1-4; weak D call: TRBD1 (6 bases). The CDR3 is made up of 15 amino acids. V gave up 0 bases and J gave up 7 bases, with 15 bases separating them. From germline, CDR1 is GTSNPN and CDR2 SVGIG (reference sequence).

The J gene is TRBJ2-1, the V gene TRBV29-1; 9 bases line up with TRBD1. Looked up from germline, CDR1 is SQVTM and CDR2 is ANQGSEA. The CDR3 sequence is 14 residues long. The V and J ends lost 5 bases and 7 bases, in that order; junction bases with no gene match: 9. CDR3 sequence (DNA): TGCAGCGTTCCCGGACAGGGGACTTTAAATGAGCAGTTCTTC. Translation gives CSVPGQGTLNEQFF.

V gene TRBV5-4 combines with J gene TRBJ2-1; D not certain. V was clipped by 1 base and J by 0 bases, with 14 bases between them. The CDR3 covers 17 residues. Germline lookup yields CDR1 SGHNT and CDR2 YYREEE (reference sequence). CDR3 region: CASSLPAVKSSYNEQFF. The DNA for the CDR3 is TGTGCCAGCAGCTTGCCGGCGGTGAAAAGCTCCTACAATGAGCAGTTCTTC.

The rearrangement joins TRBV19 to TRBJ1-2; possible D gene TRBD1, 5 bases. The germline V gene encodes CDR1 LNHDA and CDR2 SQIVND (reference sequence). CDR3 size: 14 residues. With 7 bases removed from V and 1 base from J, the gap between germline ends came to 13 bases. CDR3 sequence (DNA): TGTGCCAGTAAATCGGGGGGTAGTAACTATGGCTACACCTTC. Translated: CASKSGGSNYGYTF.

The rearrangement joins TRBV7-2 to TRBJ2-5; the D is unclear. The length of the CDR3 is 14 residues. CDR1 and CDR2 (germline): SGHTA, FQGNSA. V was clipped by 4 bases and J by 0 bases, with 9 bases between them. The CDR3 DNA follows: TGTGCCAGCAGCTCTCAGAATTACCAAGAGACCCAGTACTTC. Its translation is CASSSQNYQETQYF. The full variable domain, with the rest looked up from reference TRBV7-2 and TRBJ2-5, is GAGVSQSPSNKVTEKGKDVELRCDPISGHTALYWYRQSLGQGLEFLIYFQGNSAPDKSGLPSDRFSAERTGGSVSTLTIQRTQQEDSAVYLCASSSQNYQETQYFGPGTRLLVL.

The V and J genes are TRBV7-2 and TRBJ2-1; D might be TRBD2 (5 bases). The CDR3 is 14 amino acids. Germline-derived CDR1 and CDR2 are SGHTA and FQGNSA. The V end was cut by 2 bases, the J end by 9 bases, with 14 bases between. The DNA of the CDR3 is TGTGCCAGCAGCTTATCGTTCAGAAGCGGTGAGCAGTTCTTC. Translating gives CASSLSFRSGEQFF.

The J gene is TRBJ2-2, the V gene TRBV29-1, with a tentative D call TRBD1 (6 bases). Germline V gene sequence: CDR1 SQVTM, CDR2 ANQGSEA. CDR3 length equals 13 residues. Trimming took off 5 bases at V and 5 bases at J, with 12 bases between the two ends. The CDR3 coding sequence is TGCAGCGTTTCCACAGGGCTTACCGGGGAGCTGTTTTTT. It is translated as CSVSTGLTGELFF.

The rearrangement uses TRBV5-1 and TRBJ1-4; TRBD1 aligns across 9 bases. Germline loops: CDR1 SGHRS, CDR2 YFSETQ. Trimming took 4 bases from V and 7 from J; bases not matched to a gene: 5. This CDR3 has 14 amino acids. This CDR3 reads CASSGGTGSEKLFF. CDR3 coding DNA: TGCGCCAGCAGCGGCGGGACAGGGAGTGAAAAACTGTTTTTT.

This chain connects TRBV28 to TRBJ2-7; D is uncertain. This CDR3 is built from 13 residues. Germline V gene lookup returns CDR1 MDHEN and CDR2 SYDVKM. V lost 6 bases to trimming and J lost 2 bases, with 11 bases between them. CDR3 residues: CASSPSITYEQYF. The CDR3 nucleotides are TGTGCCAGCAGCCCCAGTATTACCTACGAGCAGTACTTC. Drawing the rest from reference TRBV28 and TRBJ2-7, the complete variable domain is DVKVTQSSRYLVKRTGEKVFLECVQDMDHENMFWYRQDPGLGLRLIYFSYDVKMKEKGDIPEGYSVSREKKERFSLILESASTNQTSMYLCASSPSITYEQYFGPGTRLTVT.

DNA of the CDR3: TGTGCCAGCAGTACATACGAGCAGTACTTC. Amino acid sequence: CASSTYEQYF. This rearrangement joins TRBV28 to TRBJ2-7; unclear D gene. The germline CDR1 and CDR2 sequences are MDHEN and SYDVKM. Trimming removed 5 bases at V and 4 bases at J, with 3 bases between. This CDR3 is built from 10 residues.

This chain joins TRBV7-2 and TRBJ1-2; possibly TRBD1 for D (5 bases). The CDR3 is 14 residues long. Trimming took off 5 bases at V and 4 bases at J, with 14 bases between the two ends. Germline values: CDR1 SGHTA, CDR2 FQGNSA. The CDR3 DNA reads as TGTGCCAGCAGCCCCACAGGATCTCTCTATGGCTACACCTTC. Residues: CASSPTGSLYGYTF.

This chain joins TRBV18 and TRBJ1-3, with 9 bases identical to TRBD1. Trimming at V came to 1 base and at J to 4 bases, leaving 8 bases not matched to a gene. Germline loops: CDR1 KGHSH, CDR2 LQKENI. The CDR3 totals 17 residues. Written as DNA, the CDR3 is TGTGCCAGCTCACCACTTGGGACAGGGATGATCGGAAACACCATATATTTT. Protein: CASSPLGTGMIGNTIYF.

V is TRBV4-3 and J is TRBJ1-1, with D possibly being TRBD1 (5 bases). The CDR3 sequence is 15 residues long. Deletions cut 1 base from V and 2 bases from J, with 11 bases between. The germline V gene has CDR1 LGHNA and CDR2 YSLEER. CDR3 region: CASSQGGGINTEAFF. CDR3 nucleotide sequence: TGCGCCAGCAGCCAAGGTGGGGGGATCAACACTGAAGCTTTCTTT.

The gene calls are TRBV2 and TRBJ2-3; 11 nucleotides align to TRBD2. Germline V gene data show CDR1 as SNHLY and CDR2 as FYNNEI. The V segment lost 3 bases and the J segment 0 bases; nucleotides outside the gene matches: 2. CDR3 length equals 16 residues. CDR3 sequence reads: CASSEGLAESTDTQYF. The CDR3 DNA reads TGTGCCAGCAGTGAGGGACTAGCGGAGAGCACAGATACGCAGTATTTT.

J is TRBJ2-1 and V is TRBV5-8; 9 nucleotides align to TRBD1. Germline CDR1 is SGHTS and CDR2 is YDEGEE. The J segment lost 7 bases and the V segment lost 10 bases, leaving 15 bases of the junction unmatched. CDR3 length equals 15 residues. The CDR3 region is CAGEQGARGSNEQFF. In DNA, the CDR3 is TGTGCCGGTGAACAGGGGGCGCGTGGCTCGAATGAGCAGTTCTTC.

The rearrangement uses TRBV6-6 and TRBJ1-1; unclear D gene. The CDR3 is 13 amino acids. V lost 4 bases and J 0 bases, leaving 6 bases between the germline ends. The germline gives CDR1 MNHNY, CDR2 SVGAGI (reference sequence). CDR3 amino acids: CASSFTLNTEAFF. CDR3 coding DNA: TGTGCCAGCAGTTTTACACTGAACACTGAAGCTTTCTTT.

The rearrangement links TRBV3-1 (or the pseudogene TRBV3-2) to TRBJ2-2; TRBD2 might be the D (7 bases). Deletions cut 2 bases from V and 2 bases from J, with 15 bases between. Germline CDR1 is LGHDT and CDR2 is YNNKEL (reference sequence). The length of the CDR3 is 17 residues. CDR3 sequence (DNA): TGTGCCAGCAGCCAACTCGGGGGGCCCACCAACACCGGGGAGCTGTTTTTT. The encoded protein is CASSQLGGPTNTGELFF.

The rearrangement joins TRBV9 to TRBJ2-3; weak D call: TRBD1 (5 bases). Per the germline V gene, CDR1 is SGDLS and CDR2 is YYNGEE. The germline V and J ends were trimmed by 4 bases and 1 base, with 19 bases remaining between them. The CDR3 consists of 17 residues. The CDR3 here is CASSPGSRVLGTDTQYF. The DNA for the CDR3 is TGTGCCAGCAGCCCTGGAAGCAGGGTATTAGGCACAGATACGCAGTATTTT.

The CDR3: CASSFSEIYNSPLHF. CDR3 bases: TGTGCCAGCAGTTTTAGTGAGATCTATAATTCACCCCTCCACTTT. This chain uses TRBV28 with TRBJ1-6; no definite D call. Germline CDR1 reads MDHEN; CDR2 reads SYDVKM. The CDR3 extends over 15 amino acids. Trimming took off 3 bases at V and 3 bases at J, with 9 bases between the two ends.

This clone turned up a few times. J is TRBJ1-2 and V is TRBV5-1, with 10 bases aligning to TRBD1. Germline CDR1 SGHRS, CDR2 YFSETQ. CDR3 length: 14 amino acids. V dropped 4 bases and J dropped 6; count of bases not matched to a gene: 6. CDR3 protein: CASSLQTGGDGYTF. DNA of the CDR3: TGCGCCAGCAGCCTTCAGACAGGGGGCGATGGCTACACCTTC.

V and J are TRBV30 and TRBJ2-1, with TRBD2 matching over 11 bases. This CDR3 is built from 17 residues. V shed 0 bases, J shed 7 bases, and the junction held 11 bases outside the gene matches. Germline V lookup: CDR1 GTSNPN, CDR2 SVGIG (reference sequence). The CDR3 DNA sequence: TGTGCCTGGAGTGTACTCTTGGGACTAGCGGAGCCGAATGAGCAGTTCTTC. This codes for CAWSVLLGLAEPNEQFF.

This chain joins TRBV27 and TRBJ1-6, with D tentatively TRBD1 (6 bases). There are 15 residues in the CDR3. With 4 bases removed from V and 5 bases from J, the gap between germline ends came to 12 bases. Per the germline V gene, CDR1 is MNHEY and CDR2 is SMNVEV (reference sequence). The chain's CDR3 is CASSSGQSDNSPLHF. DNA for the CDR3: TGTGCCAGCAGTTCCGGACAGTCGGATAATTCACCCCTCCACTTT.

V gene TRBV19 combines with J gene TRBJ2-2, with 11 bases lining up with TRBD2. The CDR3 has 16 residues. Looked up from germline, CDR1 is LNHDA and CDR2 is SQIVND (reference sequence). The trim removed 7 bases at V and 2 bases at J, leaving 6 bases unmatched. CDR3 nucleotide sequence: TGTGCCAGTACCCTAGCGGGGGGCCATAACACCGGGGAGCTGTTTTTT. It encodes CASTLAGGHNTGELFF.

The genes are TRBV18 and TRBJ2-3, with 14 bases lining up with TRBD2. The germline V gene encodes CDR1 KGHSH and CDR2 LQKENI. Trimming at V came to 0 bases and at J to 6 bases, leaving 2 bases not matched to a gene. The CDR3 length is 16 residues. The CDR3 here is CASSPPGLAGVDTQYF. The CDR3 coding sequence is TGTGCCAGCTCACCACCGGGACTAGCGGGGGTGGATACGCAGTATTTT.

This sequence joins TRBV20-1 and TRBJ1-2, with 7 bases lining up with TRBD1. The CDR3 is made up of 14 amino acids. Germline V gives CDR1 DFQATT, CDR2 SNEGSKA (reference sequence). With 3 bases clipped from V and 6 bases from J, the junction kept 10 bases outside the gene matches. The CDR3 DNA reads as TGCAGTGCTAGTAGACAGGGTCTGGATGATGGCTACACCTTC. It specifies CSASRQGLDDGYTF.